A single sample gave rise to the 18 T cell receptor beta chains below, sequenced in a study of blood T cell repertoires in COVID-19. The assay was immunoSEQ multiplex PCR, and TCRdb's table has in-frame clones only and misses some. This sample carries around 9,800 clones, around 75% of them seen once, and the ten largest clones take 6% to 8%. Sequencing was carried out using peripheral blood. The receptor source for this set is a man aged 70 or older with active COVID-19.

V gene TRBV19 combines with J gene TRBJ2-5, with a tentative D call TRBD2 (6 bases). There are 14 residues in the CDR3. V was clipped by 7 bases and J by 4 bases, with 16 bases between them. CDR1 and CDR2 from the germline V gene are LNHDA and SQIVND (reference sequence). The CDR3 loop reads CASTPRGGSETQYF. CDR3 nucleotide sequence: TGTGCCAGTACACCGCGGGGAGGATCAGAGACCCAGTACTTC.

The J gene is TRBJ2-7, the V gene TRBV7-2; TRBD1 aligns across 7 bases. CDR3 length: 13 residues. Germline V gene data show CDR1 as SGHTA and CDR2 as FQGNSA. The V gene end was trimmed by 3 bases and the J gene end by 3 bases; junction bases not matched to a gene: 2. CDR3 in DNA: TGTGCCAGCAGCTTTGCAGGGGGCTACGAGCAGTACTTC. This translates into CASSFAGGYEQYF.

The chain uses TRBV5-5 and TRBJ2-3, with 14 bases that match TRBD2. The CDR3 runs 19 residues. Looked up from germline, CDR1 is SGHKS and CDR2 is YYEKEE (reference sequence). After removal of 4 bases from V and 0 bases from J, the junction contained 10 bases not matched to a gene. The CDR3 sequence: CASSERLAGGISSTDTQYF. DNA for the CDR3: TGTGCCAGCAGCGAGCGACTAGCGGGGGGGATTTCTAGCACAGATACGCAGTATTTT.

The rearrangement uses TRBV5-1 and TRBJ2-5; TRBD1 is a possible D gene (6 bases). This CDR3 comprises 16 residues. Trimming removed 4 bases from V and 1 base from J, with 17 bases in between. Germline CDR1 and CDR2: SGHRS and YFSETQ. Here the CDR3 reads CASSPFGVDSQETQYF. Here the CDR3 DNA reads TGCGCCAGCAGCCCCTTTGGGGTGGACAGCCAAGAGACCCAGTACTTC.

A single count supports this clone. The chain combines TRBV19 with TRBJ1-1; D perhaps matches TRBD1 (5 bases). Trimming took off 7 bases at V and 4 bases at J, with 19 bases between the two ends. The CDR3 totals 15 residues. CDR1 and CDR2 (germline): LNHDA, SQIVND (reference sequence). In DNA form, the CDR3 reads TGTGCCAGTACCCCAGGGCCAGGCTTTAGCACTGAAGCTTTCTTT. It translates to CASTPGPGFSTEAFF.

The chain recombines TRBV5-1 with TRBJ1-2; D possibly corresponds to TRBD1 (6 bases). V was shortened by 3 bases and J by 8 bases, with 14 bases between the two germline ends. This CDR3 region has 13 residues. Germline loops: CDR1 SGHRS, CDR2 YFSETQ. The CDR3 DNA is TGCGCCAGCAGCTCTGGACAGAGAAGAGGCTACACCTTC. It translates to CASSSGQRRGYTF.

The chain links TRBV28 to TRBJ1-4; D is uncertain. Trimming removed 6 bases at V and 0 bases at J, with 8 bases between. CDR1 and CDR2 from the germline V gene are MDHEN and SYDVKM. The CDR3 is 14 residues long. CDR3 coding DNA: TGTGCCAGCAGCCTCGGAGCAACTAATGAAAAACTGTTTTTT. The encoded protein is CASSLGATNEKLFF. The complete variable domain, with remaining parts taken from reference TRBV28 and TRBJ1-4, reads DVKVTQSSRYLVKRTGEKVFLECVQDMDHENMFWYRQDPGLGLRLIYFSYDVKMKEKGDIPEGYSVSREKKERFSLILESASTNQTSMYLCASSLGATNEKLFFGSGTQLSVL.

V gene TRBV7-8 combines with J gene TRBJ1-1; no reliable D call. The CDR3 has 14 residues. Germline lookup yields CDR1 SGHVS and CDR2 FQNEAQ. V lost 2 bases, J lost 2 bases, and 9 bases lay in between. CDR3 sequence (DNA): TGTGCCAGCAGCTTATTGCGGGTAAACACTGAAGCTTTCTTT. Translating gives CASSLLRVNTEAFF.

V usage is TRBV6-2 or TRBV6-3 and J usage is TRBJ2-7; D uncertain. CDR1 is MNHEY and CDR2 is SVGEGT in the germline V gene. The CDR3 has 18 residues. V was pared by 2 bases and J by 0 bases, with 20 bases between. DNA of the CDR3: TGTGCCAGCAGTTACGGCGACGGGTGGAGAGGCCTCTCCTACGAGCAGTACTTC. Translated, it gives CASSYGDGWRGLSYEQYF.

The rearrangement joins TRBV24-1 to TRBJ1-2; D unresolved. V was clipped by 2 bases and J by 8 bases, with 11 bases between them. CDR1 KGHDR and CDR2 SFDVKD come from the germline V gene. The length of the CDR3 is 13 residues. In DNA form, the CDR3 reads TGTGCCACCAGTGATTATGAGGAGGCGGGCTACACCTTC. This sequence encodes CATSDYEEAGYTF.

The chain has TRBV4-1 and TRBJ2-3; D uncertain. V was trimmed by 2 bases and J by 4 bases, leaving 10 bases between them. This CDR3 is built from 14 residues. CDR1 MGHRA and CDR2 YSYEKL come from the germline V gene. Here the CDR3 DNA reads TGCGCCAGCAGCCAAAGCCCGTTTGCAGATACGCAGTATTTT. This codes for CASSQSPFADTQYF.

The chain carries TRBV18 and TRBJ1-1; TRBD1 agrees at 12 bases. V shed 4 bases and J 4 bases; nucleotides not matched to a gene: 4. CDR3 length: 15 amino acids. Germline CDR1 reads KGHSH; CDR2 reads LQKENI. CDR3 protein: CASSHPGQGATEAFF. CDR3 nucleotide sequence: TGTGCCAGCTCACACCCGGGACAGGGGGCCACTGAAGCTTTCTTT.

This rearrangement joins TRBV19 to TRBJ2-1, with 7 bases matching TRBD1. This CDR3 is built from 13 residues. Germline assignment: CDR1 LNHDA and CDR2 SQIVND (reference sequence). With 6 bases clipped from V and 10 bases from J, the junction kept 9 bases outside the gene matches. Written as DNA, the CDR3 is TGTGCCAGTAGGGCCGGGACAGACAGGGAGCAGTTCTTC. This translates into CASRAGTDREQFF.

Sample share makes this clone medium-sized. This rearrangement joins TRBV5-6 to TRBJ2-7; 15 nucleotides agree with TRBD2. The CDR3 runs 15 residues. With 3 bases clipped from V and 4 bases from J, the junction kept 2 bases outside the gene matches. From germline, CDR1 is SGHDT and CDR2 YYEEEE. CDR3 in DNA: TGTGCCAGCAGCTCGGGACTAGCGGGGGGATACGAGCAGTACTTC. Amino acids: CASSSGLAGGYEQYF.

V is TRBV5-1 and J is TRBJ1-1; TRBD1 might be the D (6 bases). This CDR3 has 15 amino acids. V was pared by 1 base and J by 3 bases, with 13 bases between. Germline loops: CDR1 SGHRS, CDR2 YFSETQ. The CDR3 DNA is TGCGCCAGCAGCTTGCAGTCAGGGGCCTACACTGAAGCTTTCTTT. Translation gives CASSLQSGAYTEAFF.

The J gene is TRBJ2-7, the V gene TRBV21-1; the D call TRBD2 from the table was never checked on the DNA. TRBV21-1 is recorded as a pseudogene. This CDR3 is 13 amino acids long. CDR3 nucleotides: TGTGCCAGCAGCAAAGTAGTCCCCTACGAGCAGTACTTC. This encodes CASSKVVPYEQYF.

The chain joins TRBV5-1 to TRBJ2-5, with 8 positions matching TRBD2. CDR1 is SGHRS, CDR2 YFSETQ, per germline. There are 17 residues in the CDR3. With 1 base clipped from V and 1 base from J, the junction kept 9 bases outside the gene matches. The CDR3, as DNA: TGCGCCAGCAGCTTGCCGAGCCGGGGGGGCCTCCAAGAGACCCAGTACTTC. This translates into CASSLPSRGGLQETQYF.

This clone was counted once. The gene calls are TRBV3-1 (or the pseudogene TRBV3-2) and TRBJ2-1; 7 bases map to TRBD2. The V gene's germline CDR1 is LGHDT and CDR2 YNNKEL (reference sequence). CDR3 length: 17 amino acids. The J segment lost 7 bases and the V segment lost 1 base, leaving 13 bases of the junction unmatched. The CDR3 loop reads CASSQVFSGGYLNEQFF. The CDR3 DNA reads as TGTGCCAGCAGCCAAGTGTTTTCCGGGGGGTACCTGAATGAGCAGTTCTTC.